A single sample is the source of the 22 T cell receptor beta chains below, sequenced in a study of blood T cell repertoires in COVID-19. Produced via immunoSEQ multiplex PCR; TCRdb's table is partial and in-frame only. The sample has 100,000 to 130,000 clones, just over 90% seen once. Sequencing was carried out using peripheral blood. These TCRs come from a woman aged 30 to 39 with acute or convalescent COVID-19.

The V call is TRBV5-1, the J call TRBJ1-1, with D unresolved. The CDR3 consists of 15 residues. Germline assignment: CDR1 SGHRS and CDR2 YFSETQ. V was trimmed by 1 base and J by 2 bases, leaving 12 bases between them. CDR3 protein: CASSLRSTVNTEAFF. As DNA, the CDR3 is TGCGCCAGCAGCTTGAGGTCCACAGTTAACACTGAAGCTTTCTTT.

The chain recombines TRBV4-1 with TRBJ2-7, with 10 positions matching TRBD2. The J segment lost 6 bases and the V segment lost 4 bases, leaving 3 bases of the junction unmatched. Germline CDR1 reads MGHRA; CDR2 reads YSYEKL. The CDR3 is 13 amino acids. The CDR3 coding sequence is TGCGCCAGCAGCCCCCGGACTAGCGGCGAGCAGTACTTC. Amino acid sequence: CASSPRTSGEQYF.

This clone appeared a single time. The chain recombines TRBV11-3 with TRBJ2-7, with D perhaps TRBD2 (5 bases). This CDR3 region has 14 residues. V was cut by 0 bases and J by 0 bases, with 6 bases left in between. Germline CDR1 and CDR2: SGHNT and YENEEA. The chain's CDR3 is CASSLERASYEQYF. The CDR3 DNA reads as TGTGCCAGCAGCTTAGAGAGGGCCTCCTACGAGCAGTACTTC.

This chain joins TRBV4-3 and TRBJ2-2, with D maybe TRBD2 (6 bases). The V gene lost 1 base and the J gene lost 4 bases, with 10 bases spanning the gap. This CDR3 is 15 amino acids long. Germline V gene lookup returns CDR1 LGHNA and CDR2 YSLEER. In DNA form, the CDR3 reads TGCGCCAGCAGCCAAGTGGGAGGAAGCACCGGGGAGCTGTTTTTT. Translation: CASSQVGGSTGELFF.

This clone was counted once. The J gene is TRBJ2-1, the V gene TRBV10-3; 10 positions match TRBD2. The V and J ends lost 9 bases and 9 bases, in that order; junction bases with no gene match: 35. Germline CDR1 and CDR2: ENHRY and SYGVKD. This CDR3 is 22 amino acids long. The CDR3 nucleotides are TGTGCCATTGCCCAGGCAGGGCCAGTTTGTCTAGCGGGAGTTTCGCCCGACTGTGAGCAGTTCTTC. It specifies CAIAQAGPVCLAGVSPDCEQFF.

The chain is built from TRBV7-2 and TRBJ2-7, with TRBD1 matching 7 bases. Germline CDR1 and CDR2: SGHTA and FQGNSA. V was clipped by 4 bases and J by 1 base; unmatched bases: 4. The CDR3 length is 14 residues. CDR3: CASSYRQGSYEQYF. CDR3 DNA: TGTGCCAGCAGCTACAGACAGGGATCCTACGAGCAGTACTTC.

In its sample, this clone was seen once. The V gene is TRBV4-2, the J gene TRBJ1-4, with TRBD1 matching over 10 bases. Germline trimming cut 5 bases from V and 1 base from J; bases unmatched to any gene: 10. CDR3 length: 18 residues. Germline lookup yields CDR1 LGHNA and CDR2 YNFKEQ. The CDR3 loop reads CASSTDRGQGQTNEKLFF. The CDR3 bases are TGTGCCAGCAGCACCGACAGGGGGCAGGGTCAAACTAATGAAAAACTGTTTTTT.

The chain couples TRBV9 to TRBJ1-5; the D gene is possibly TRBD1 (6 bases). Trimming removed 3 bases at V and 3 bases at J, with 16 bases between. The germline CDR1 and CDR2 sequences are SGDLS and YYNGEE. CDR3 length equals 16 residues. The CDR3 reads CASSESSGAINQPQHF. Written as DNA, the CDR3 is TGTGCCAGCAGCGAGAGCTCAGGGGCCATCAATCAGCCCCAGCATTTT.

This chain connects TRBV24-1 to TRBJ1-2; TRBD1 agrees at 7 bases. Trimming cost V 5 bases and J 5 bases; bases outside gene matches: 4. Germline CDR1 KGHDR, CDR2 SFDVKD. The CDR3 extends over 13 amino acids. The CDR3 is CATSGPGGYGYTF. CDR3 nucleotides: TGTGCCACCAGTGGTCCAGGGGGATATGGCTACACCTTC.

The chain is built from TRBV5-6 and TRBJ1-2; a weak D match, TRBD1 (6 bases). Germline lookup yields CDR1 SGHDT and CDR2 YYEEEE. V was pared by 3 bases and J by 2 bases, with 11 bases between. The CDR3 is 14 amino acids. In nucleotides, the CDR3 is TGTGCCAGCAGCTATGGACAGAGGAACTATGGCTACACCTTC. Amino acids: CASSYGQRNYGYTF.

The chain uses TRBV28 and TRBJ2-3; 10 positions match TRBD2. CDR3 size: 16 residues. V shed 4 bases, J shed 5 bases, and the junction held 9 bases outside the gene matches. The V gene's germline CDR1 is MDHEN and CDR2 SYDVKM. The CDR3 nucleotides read TGTGCCAGCAGTTCTCCTAGCGGGAGTTCGGGAGATACGCAGTATTTT. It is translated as CASSSPSGSSGDTQYF. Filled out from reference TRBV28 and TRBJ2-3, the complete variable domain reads DVKVTQSSRYLVKRTGEKVFLECVQDMDHENMFWYRQDPGLGLRLIYFSYDVKMKEKGDIPEGYSVSREKKERFSLILESASTNQTSMYLCASSSPSGSSGDTQYFGPGTRLTVL.

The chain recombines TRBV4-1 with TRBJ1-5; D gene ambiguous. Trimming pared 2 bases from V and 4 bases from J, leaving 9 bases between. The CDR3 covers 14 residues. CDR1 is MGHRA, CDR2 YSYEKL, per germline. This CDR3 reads CASSQSPQNQPQHF. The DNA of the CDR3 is TGCGCCAGCAGCCAATCACCTCAGAATCAGCCCCAGCATTTT.

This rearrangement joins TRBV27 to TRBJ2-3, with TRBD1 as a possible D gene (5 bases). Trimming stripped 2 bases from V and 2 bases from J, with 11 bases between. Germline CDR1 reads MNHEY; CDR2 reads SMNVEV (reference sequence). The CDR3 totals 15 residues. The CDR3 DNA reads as TGTGCCAGCAGTTTAAAAGGGGCCCCCACAGATACGCAGTATTTT. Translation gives CASSLKGAPTDTQYF.

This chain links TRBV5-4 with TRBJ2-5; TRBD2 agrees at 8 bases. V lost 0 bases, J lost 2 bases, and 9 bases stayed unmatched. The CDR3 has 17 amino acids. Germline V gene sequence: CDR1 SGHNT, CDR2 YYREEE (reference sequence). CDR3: CASSLVARAGGQETQYF. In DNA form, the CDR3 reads TGTGCCAGCAGCTTGGTGGCTCGGGCGGGGGGACAAGAGACCCAGTACTTC.

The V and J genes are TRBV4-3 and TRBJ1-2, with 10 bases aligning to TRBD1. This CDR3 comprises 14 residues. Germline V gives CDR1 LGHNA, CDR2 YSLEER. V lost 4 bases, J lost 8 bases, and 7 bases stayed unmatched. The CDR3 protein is CASSRLTGGEGYTF. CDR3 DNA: TGCGCCAGCAGCCGACTGACAGGGGGCGAAGGCTACACCTTC.

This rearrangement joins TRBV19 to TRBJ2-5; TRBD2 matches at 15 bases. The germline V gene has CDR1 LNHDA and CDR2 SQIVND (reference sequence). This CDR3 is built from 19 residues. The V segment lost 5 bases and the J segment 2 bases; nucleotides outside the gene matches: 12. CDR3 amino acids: CASSLPGLAGGWCQETQYF. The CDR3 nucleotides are TGTGCCAGTAGTCTTCCGGGACTAGCGGGGGGATGGTGTCAAGAGACCCAGTACTTC.

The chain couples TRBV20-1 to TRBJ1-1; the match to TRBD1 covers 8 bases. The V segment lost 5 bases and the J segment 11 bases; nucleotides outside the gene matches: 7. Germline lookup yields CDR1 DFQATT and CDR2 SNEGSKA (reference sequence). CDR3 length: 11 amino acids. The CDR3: CSAPDRVHAFF. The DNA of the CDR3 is TGCAGTGCTCCGGACAGGGTGCACGCTTTCTTT.

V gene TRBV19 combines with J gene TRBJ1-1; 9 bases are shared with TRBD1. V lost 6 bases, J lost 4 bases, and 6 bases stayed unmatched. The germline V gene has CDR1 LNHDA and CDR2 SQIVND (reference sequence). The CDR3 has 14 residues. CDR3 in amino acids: CASRQDRGGTEAFF. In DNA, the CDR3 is TGTGCCAGTAGACAGGACAGGGGAGGCACTGAAGCTTTCTTT. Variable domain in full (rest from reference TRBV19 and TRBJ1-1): DGGITQSPKYLFRKEGQNVTLSCEQNLNHDAMYWYRQDPGQGLRLIYYSQIVNDFQKGDIAEGYSVSREKKESFPLTVTSAQKNPTAFYLCASRQDRGGTEAFFGQGTRLTVV.

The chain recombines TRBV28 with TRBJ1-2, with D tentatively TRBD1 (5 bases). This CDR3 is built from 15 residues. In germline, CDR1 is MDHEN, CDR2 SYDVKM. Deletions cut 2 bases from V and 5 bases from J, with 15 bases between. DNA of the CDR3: TGTGCCAGCAGTTTAGGAGGGACGGTAGTATATGGCTACACCTTC. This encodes CASSLGGTVVYGYTF.

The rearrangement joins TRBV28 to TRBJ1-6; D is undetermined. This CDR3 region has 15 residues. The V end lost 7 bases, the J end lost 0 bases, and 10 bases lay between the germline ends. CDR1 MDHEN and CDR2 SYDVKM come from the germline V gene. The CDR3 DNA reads TGTGCCAGCATGCGGGGAAGCTCCTATAATTCACCCCTCCACTTT. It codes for CASMRGSSYNSPLHF. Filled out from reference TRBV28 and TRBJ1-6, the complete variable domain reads DVKVTQSSRYLVKRTGEKVFLECVQDMDHENMFWYRQDPGLGLRLIYFSYDVKMKEKGDIPEGYSVSREKKERFSLILESASTNQTSMYLCASMRGSSYNSPLHFGNGTRLTVT.

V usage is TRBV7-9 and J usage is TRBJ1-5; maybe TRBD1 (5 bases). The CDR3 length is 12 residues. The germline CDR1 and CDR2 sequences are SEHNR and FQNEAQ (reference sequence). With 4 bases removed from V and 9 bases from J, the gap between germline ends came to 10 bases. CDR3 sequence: CASSSPGLPQHF. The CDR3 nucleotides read TGTGCCAGCAGCTCACCGGGACTGCCCCAGCATTTT.

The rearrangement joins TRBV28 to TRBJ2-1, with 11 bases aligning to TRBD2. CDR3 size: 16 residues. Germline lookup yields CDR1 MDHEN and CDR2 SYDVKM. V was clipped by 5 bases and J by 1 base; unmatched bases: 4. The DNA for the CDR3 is TGTGCCAGCAGTGCCCTAGCGGGAGGATCCTACAATGAGCAGTTCTTC. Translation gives CASSALAGGSYNEQFF.